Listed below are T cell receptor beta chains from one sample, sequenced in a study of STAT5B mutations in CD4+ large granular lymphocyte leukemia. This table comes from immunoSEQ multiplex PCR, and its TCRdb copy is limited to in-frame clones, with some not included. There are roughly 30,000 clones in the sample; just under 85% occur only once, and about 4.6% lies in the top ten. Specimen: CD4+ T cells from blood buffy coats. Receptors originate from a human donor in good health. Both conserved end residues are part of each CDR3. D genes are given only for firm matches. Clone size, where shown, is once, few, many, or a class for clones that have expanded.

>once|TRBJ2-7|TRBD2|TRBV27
TGTGCCAGCAGTTCAAGCGGGAGGGCCTACGAGCAGTACTTC
CASSSSGRAYEQYF
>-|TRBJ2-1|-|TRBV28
TGTGCCACCGCGAGCGGAATCCTCTACAATGAGCAGTTCTTC
CATASGILYNEQFF
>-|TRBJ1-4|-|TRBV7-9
TGTGCCAGCAGCCGCCTGGTCGCACGAAATGAAAAACTGTTTTTT
CASSRLVARNEKLFF
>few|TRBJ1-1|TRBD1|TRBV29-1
TGCAGCGTTGAAACAGGGGGCTTGACTGAAGCTTTCTTT
CSVETGGLTEAFF
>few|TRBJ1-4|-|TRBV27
TGTGCCAGCAGTTCCCACGCTAATGAAAAACTGTTTTTT
CASSSHANEKLFF
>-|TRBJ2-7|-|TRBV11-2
TGTGCCAGCAGCAAGGCCAGGGGTATTGGTGTATACGAGCAGTACTTC
CASSKARGIGVYEQYF
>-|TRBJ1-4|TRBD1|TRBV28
TGTGCCAGCAGACCGGGACAGGGGGTGTATGAAGAAAAACTGTTTTTT
CASRPGQGVYEEKLFF
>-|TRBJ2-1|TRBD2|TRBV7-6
TGTGCCAGCAGCCCGGGACTAGCGGGAGACTCCTACAATGAGCAGTTCTTC
CASSPGLAGDSYNEQFF
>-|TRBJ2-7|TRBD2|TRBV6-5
TGTGCCAGCAGTTACTCGAGACTAGCGGGGACCTACGAGCAGTACTTC
CASSYSRLAGTYEQYF
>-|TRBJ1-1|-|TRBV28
TGTGCCAGCAGTGCCCCTGGGGAGGGGAACACTGAAGCTTTCTTT
CASSAPGEGNTEAFF